The entry below describes one T cell receptor (beta chain). The antigen is unknown. This sample was included in a study of OX40 agonist ivuxolimab in advanced cancers. Study-level background: 40% to 50% of patients had received prior checkpoint inhibitor therapy. Broader study findings: Clonal expansion was seen in CD4+ and CD8+ blood T cells by week 6 at 0.1 to 3.0 mg/kg.

Sequencing used immunoSEQ multiplex PCR; TCRdb keeps in-frame clones, though not all of them. The data show 70,000 to 95,000 clones, around 87% seen once. The sample here was CD4+ or CD8+ T cells sorted from blood, taken in a trial of the OX40 agonist ivuxolimab. This receptor was identified in an adult with an advanced solid tumor such as melanoma, head and neck, liver or kidney cancer.

The CDR3 loop reads CASSQDSPAVGNSYEQYF. CDR3 nucleotides: TGTGCCAGCAGCCAAGATTCACCCGCCGTGGGCAACTCCTACGAGCAGTACTTC. The chain employs TRBV4-2 and TRBJ2-7; D gene ambiguous. Trimming pared 0 bases from V and 0 bases from J, leaving 18 bases between. Germline loops: CDR1 LGHNA, CDR2 YNFKEQ. The CDR3 spans 18 residues.